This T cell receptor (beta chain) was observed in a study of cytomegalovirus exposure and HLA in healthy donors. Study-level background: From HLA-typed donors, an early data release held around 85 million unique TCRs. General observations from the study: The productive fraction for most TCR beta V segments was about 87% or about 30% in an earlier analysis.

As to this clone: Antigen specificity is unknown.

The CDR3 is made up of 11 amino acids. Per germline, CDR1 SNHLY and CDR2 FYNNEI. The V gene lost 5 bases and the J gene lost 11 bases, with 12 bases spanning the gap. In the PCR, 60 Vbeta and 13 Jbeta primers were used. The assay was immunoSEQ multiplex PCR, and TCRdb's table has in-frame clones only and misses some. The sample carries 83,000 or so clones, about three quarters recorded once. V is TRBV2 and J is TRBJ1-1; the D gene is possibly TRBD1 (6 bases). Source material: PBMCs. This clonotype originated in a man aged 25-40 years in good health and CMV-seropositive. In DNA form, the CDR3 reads TGTGCCAGCAGTTATCAGGGGACCGCTTTCTTT. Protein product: CASSYQGTAFF.